This is a list of T cell receptor beta chains from one sample in a study of radiation and T cells in renal cell carcinoma. Libraries were prepared by immunoSEQ multiplex PCR; TCRdb keeps only in-frame clonotypes and omits some of them. The table records about 130,000 clones, about 88% of them present only once. The specimen was blood, collected from a patient whose treatment included radiotherapy and nephrectomy. The receptors derive from a woman between 45 and 60 years old with renal cell carcinoma. The conserved cysteine and the conserved F or W are not part of the CDR3 here. Each record gives: V gene, CDR3 length, CDR3 protein.

TRBV7-6,14,ASSFPLRGEVNEQF
TRBV4-3,14,ASSQDTYKRPSIYT
TRBV15,13,ATSRGWQSNQPQH
TRBV13,13,ASSLMGGPQETQY
TRBV6-6,13,ASSALGGSPYEQY
TRBV5-1,13,ASSAVPGGANEQF
TRBV6-6,10,ASSVGRTEAF
TRBV5-6,13,ASSFLVTKGTEAF
TRBV6-5,12,ASRTGLAVYEQY
TRBV14,11,ASSQELNTEAF
TRBV7-9,12,ASSLAYRQETQY
TRBV7-2,15,ASSLEWTSGGADTQY
TRBV7-9,13,ASSLDSANTGELF